This T cell receptor (beta chain) was identified in a study of T cell changes during pregnancy in multiple sclerosis. The germline CDR1 and CDR2 sequences are MNHEY and SMNVEV (reference sequence). CDR3 length: 14 amino acids. The V gene end was trimmed by 5 bases and the J gene end by 2 bases; junction bases not matched to a gene: 6. This table comes from immunoSEQ multiplex PCR, and its TCRdb copy is limited to in-frame clones, with some not included. Among under 75,000 clones listed, about 90% were seen once. Sample: peripheral blood, taken in the third trimester of pregnancy. The chain carries TRBV27 and TRBJ2-7, with 7 bases fitting TRBD1. This TCR was sampled from a female donor in good health, enrolled as a control in a pregnancy study. CDR3 protein: CASSPQTGPYEQYF. CDR3 in DNA: TGTGCCAGCAGTCCCCAGACAGGGCCCTACGAGCAGTACTTC.